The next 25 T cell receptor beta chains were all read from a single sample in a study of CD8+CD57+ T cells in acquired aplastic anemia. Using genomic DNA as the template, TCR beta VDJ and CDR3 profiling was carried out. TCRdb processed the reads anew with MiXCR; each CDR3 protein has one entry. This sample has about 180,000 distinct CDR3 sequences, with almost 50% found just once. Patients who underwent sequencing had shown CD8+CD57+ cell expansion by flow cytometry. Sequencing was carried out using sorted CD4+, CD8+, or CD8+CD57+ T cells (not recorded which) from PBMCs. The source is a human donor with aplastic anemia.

The CDR3 DNA is TGTGCCAGCAGTTTAGGAATGAAGGGTTATGGTCAGCCCCAGCATTTT. Translation gives CASSLGMKGYGQPQHF. This sequence joins TRBV28 and TRBJ1-5, with D uncertain. CDR1 MDHEN and CDR2 SYDVKM come from the germline V gene. The CDR3 spans 16 residues. Trimming took 2 bases from V and 6 from J, leaving 17 bases between them.

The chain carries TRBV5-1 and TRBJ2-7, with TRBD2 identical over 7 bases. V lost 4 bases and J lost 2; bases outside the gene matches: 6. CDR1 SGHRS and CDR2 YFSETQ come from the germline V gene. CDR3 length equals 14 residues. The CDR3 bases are TGCGCCAGCAGCCCCGGGGGGACTACCTACGAGCAGTACTTC. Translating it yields CASSPGGTTYEQYF.

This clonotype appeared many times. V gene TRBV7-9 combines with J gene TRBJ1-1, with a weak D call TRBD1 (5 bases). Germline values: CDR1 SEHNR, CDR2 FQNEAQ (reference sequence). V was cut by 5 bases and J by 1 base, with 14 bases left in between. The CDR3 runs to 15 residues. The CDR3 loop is CASSPSGVGNTEAFF. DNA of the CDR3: TGTGCCAGCAGCCCCTCGGGGGTGGGGAACACTGAAGCTTTCTTT. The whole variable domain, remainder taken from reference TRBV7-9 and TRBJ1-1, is DTGVSQNPRHKITKRGQNVTFRCDPISEHNRLYWYRQTLGQGPEFLTYFQNEAQLEKSRLLSDRFSAERPKGSFSTLEIQRTEQGDSAMYLCASSPSGVGNTEAFFGQGTRLTVV.

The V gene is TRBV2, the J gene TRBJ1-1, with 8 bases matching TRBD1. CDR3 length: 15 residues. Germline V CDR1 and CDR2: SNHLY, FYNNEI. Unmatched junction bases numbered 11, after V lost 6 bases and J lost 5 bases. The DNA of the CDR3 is TGTGCCAGCAGAGGACAGGGTGTAGTGGGGACTGAAGCTTTCTTT. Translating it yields CASRGQGVVGTEAFF.

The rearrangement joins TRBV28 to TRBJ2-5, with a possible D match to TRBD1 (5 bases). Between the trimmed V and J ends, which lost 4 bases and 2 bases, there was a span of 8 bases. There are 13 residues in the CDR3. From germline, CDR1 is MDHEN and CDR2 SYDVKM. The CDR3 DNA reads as TGTGCCAGCAGTTCCGGACAACAAGAGACCCAGTACTTC. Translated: CASSSGQQETQYF.

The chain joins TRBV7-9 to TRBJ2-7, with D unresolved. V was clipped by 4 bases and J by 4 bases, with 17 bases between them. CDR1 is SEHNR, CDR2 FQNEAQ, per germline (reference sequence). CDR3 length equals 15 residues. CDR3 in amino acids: CASSSSMGLGYEQYF. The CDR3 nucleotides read TGTGCCAGCAGCTCCTCGATGGGTCTAGGTTACGAGCAGTACTTC.

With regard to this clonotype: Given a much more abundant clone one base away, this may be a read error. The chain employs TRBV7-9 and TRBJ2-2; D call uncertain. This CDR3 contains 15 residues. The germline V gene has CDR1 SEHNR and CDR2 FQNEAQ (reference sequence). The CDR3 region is CASSLKAENAGELFF. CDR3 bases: TGTGCCAGCAGCTTAAAAGCTGAGAACGCCGGGGAGCTGTTTTTT.

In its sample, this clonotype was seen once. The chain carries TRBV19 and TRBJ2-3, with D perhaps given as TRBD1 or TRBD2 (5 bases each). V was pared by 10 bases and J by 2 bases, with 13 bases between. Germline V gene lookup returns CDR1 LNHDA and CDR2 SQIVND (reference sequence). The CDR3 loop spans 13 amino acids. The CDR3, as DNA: TGTGCCACCATGGGACCTAACACAGATACGCAGTATTTT. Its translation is CATMGPNTDTQYF.

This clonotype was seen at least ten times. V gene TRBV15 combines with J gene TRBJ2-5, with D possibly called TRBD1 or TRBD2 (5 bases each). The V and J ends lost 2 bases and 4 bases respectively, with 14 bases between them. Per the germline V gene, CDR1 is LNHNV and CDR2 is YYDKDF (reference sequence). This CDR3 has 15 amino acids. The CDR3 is CATSRINGATETQYF. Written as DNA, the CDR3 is TGTGCCACCAGCAGAATAAACGGGGCTACAGAGACCCAGTACTTC.

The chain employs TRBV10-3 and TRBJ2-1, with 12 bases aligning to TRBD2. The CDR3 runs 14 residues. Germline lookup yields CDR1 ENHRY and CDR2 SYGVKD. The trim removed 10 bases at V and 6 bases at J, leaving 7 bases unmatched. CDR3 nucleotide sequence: TGTGCCACCCTAGCGGGGGGGCGGCGCAATGAGCAGTTCTTC. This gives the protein CATLAGGRRNEQFF.

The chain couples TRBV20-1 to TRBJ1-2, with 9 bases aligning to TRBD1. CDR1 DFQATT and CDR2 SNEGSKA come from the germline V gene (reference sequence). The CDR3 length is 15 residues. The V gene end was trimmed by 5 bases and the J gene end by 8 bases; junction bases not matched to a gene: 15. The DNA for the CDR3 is TGCAGTGCTTATGATCCGGGACAGGGAGTTTTCGGCTACACCTTC. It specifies CSAYDPGQGVFGYTF.

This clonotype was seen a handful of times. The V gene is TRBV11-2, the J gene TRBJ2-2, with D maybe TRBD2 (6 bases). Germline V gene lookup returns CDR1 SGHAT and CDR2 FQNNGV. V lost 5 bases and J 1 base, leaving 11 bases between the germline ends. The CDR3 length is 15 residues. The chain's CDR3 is CASSRVSGNTGELFF. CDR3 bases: TGTGCCAGCAGCCGAGTTAGCGGGAACACCGGGGAGCTGTTTTTT.

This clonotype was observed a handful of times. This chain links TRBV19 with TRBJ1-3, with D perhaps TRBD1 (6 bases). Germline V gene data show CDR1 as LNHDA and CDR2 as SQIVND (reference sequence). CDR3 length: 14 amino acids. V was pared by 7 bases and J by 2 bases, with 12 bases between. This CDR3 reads CASNAGAAGNTIYF. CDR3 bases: TGTGCCAGTAACGCGGGGGCGGCTGGAAACACCATATATTTT.

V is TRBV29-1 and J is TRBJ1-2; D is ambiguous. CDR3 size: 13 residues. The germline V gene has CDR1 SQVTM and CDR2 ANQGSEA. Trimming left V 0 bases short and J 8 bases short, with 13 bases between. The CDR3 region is CSVEDRGSSGYTF. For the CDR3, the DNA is TGCAGCGTTGAAGACCGCGGGTCTTCGGGCTACACCTTC.

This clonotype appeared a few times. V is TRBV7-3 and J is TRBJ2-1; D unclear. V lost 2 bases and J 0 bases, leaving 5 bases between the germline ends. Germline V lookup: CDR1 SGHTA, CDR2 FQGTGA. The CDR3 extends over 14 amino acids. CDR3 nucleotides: TGTGCCAGCAGCTTATCCCTCTCCTACAATGAGCAGTTCTTC. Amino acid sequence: CASSLSLSYNEQFF.

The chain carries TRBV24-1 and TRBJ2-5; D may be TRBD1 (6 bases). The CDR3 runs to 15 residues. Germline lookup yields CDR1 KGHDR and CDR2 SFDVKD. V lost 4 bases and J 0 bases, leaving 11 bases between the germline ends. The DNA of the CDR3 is TGTGCCACCAGTGACGGGACATCCTACCAAGAGACCCAGTACTTC. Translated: CATSDGTSYQETQYF.

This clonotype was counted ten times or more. CDR3 loop: CASRSTGGAWVNTEAFF. The CDR3 DNA follows: TGTGCCAGCAGATCAACAGGGGGCGCGTGGGTGAACACTGAAGCTTTCTTT. The chain carries TRBV7-9 and TRBJ1-1, with 9 bases that match TRBD1. Germline trimming cut 6 bases from V and 0 bases from J; bases unmatched to any gene: 11. Germline assignment: CDR1 SEHNR and CDR2 FQNEAQ (reference sequence). The CDR3 is 17 residues long.

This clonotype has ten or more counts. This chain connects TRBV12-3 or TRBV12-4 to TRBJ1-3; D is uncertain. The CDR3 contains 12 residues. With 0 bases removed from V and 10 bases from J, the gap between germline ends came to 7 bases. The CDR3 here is CASSLASRTIYF. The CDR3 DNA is TGTGCCAGCAGTTTAGCGTCTCGGACCATATATTTT.

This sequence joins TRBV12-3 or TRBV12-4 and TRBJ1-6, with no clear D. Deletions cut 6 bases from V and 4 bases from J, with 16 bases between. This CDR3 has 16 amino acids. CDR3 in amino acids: CASRRAIMDYNSPLHF. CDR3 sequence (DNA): TGTGCCAGCAGGAGGGCAATAATGGATTATAATTCACCCCTCCACTTT.

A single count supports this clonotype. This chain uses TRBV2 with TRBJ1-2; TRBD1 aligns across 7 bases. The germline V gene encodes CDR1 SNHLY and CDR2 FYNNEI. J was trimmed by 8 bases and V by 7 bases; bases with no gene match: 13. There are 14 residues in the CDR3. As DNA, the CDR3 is TGTGCCAGCAATCGAAGAACAGGGGATCTCGGCTACACCTTC. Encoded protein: CASNRRTGDLGYTF.

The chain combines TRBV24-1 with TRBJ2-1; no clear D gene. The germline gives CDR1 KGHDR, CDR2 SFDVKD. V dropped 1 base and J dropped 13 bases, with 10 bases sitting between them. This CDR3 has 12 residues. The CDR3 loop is CATSDFSGNQFF. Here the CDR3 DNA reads TGTGCCACCAGTGATTTCTCAGGTAACCAGTTCTTC.

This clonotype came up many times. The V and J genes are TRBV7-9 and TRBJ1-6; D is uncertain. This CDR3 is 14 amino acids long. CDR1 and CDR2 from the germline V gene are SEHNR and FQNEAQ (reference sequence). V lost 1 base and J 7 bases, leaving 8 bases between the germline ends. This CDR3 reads CASSLGSGNSPLHF. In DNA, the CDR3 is TGTGCCAGCAGCTTAGGGTCGGGGAATTCACCCCTCCACTTT.

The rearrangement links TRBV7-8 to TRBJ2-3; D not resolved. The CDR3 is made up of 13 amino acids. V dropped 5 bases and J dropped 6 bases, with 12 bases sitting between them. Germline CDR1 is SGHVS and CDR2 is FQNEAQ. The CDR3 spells CASSHPSEDTQYF. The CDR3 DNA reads TGTGCCAGCAGCCACCCATCGGAGGATACGCAGTATTTT.

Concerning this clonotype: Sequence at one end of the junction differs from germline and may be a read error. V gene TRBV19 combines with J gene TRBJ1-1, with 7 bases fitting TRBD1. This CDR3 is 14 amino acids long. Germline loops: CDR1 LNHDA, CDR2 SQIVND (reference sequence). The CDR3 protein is CASSMMTGNAEAFF. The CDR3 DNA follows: TGTGCCAGTAGTATGATGACAGGGAACGCTGAAGCTTTCTTT.

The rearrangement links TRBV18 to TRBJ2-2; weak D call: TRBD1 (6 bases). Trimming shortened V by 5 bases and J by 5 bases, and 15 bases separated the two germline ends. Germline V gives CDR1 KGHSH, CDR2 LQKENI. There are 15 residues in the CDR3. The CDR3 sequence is CASSARRGDTGELFF. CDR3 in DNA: TGTGCCAGCTCAGCTCGCAGGGGAGATACCGGGGAGCTGTTTTTT.